The TCR beta chain described here comes from a study of beta chain features in type 1 diabetes. Germline V lookup: CDR1 LNHDA, CDR2 SQIVND (reference sequence). V gave up 7 bases and J gave up 1 base; unmatched junction bases: 3. This CDR3 has 14 residues. This clone was counted only a few times. Isolated RNA was reverse transcribed in full, so expressed TCRB transcripts were sequenced. Assay: immunoSEQ multiplex PCR; the TCRdb copy retains only in-frame clones and omits some. The sample includes hundreds of thousands of clones, over 9.5% of them seen just once. This chain links TRBV19 with TRBJ2-2, with 7 bases identical to TRBD1. The clonotype was recovered from a man younger than 35 in good health. The sequenced sample consisted of naive CD4+ T cells from blood. Here the CDR3 DNA reads TGTGCCAGTATTAGACAGGGGAACACCGGGGAGCTGTTTTTT. It codes for CASIRQGNTGELFF.